The 25 T cell receptor beta chains in this list originate from one sample, sequenced in a study of CD8 T cells in ankylosing spondylitis. TCRdb passed the 5' RACE reads through MiXCR, listing each CDR3 protein once. The data show over 200,000 distinct CDR3 sequences, 10% seen once. Sample: blood, either unsorted or a sorted T cell fraction (not recorded which). These receptors were collected from a male donor with ankylosing spondylitis or in good health (not recorded which).

This clonotype was seen repeatedly, ten times or more. J is TRBJ1-1 and V is TRBV12-3 or TRBV12-4; D remains unclear. Trimming left V 11 bases short and J 1 base short, with 17 bases between. This CDR3 comprises 14 residues. The CDR3 spells CAVLAWGSNTEAFF. Here the CDR3 DNA reads TGTGCCGTCCTCGCTTGGGGATCGAACACTGAAGCTTTCTTT.

This clonotype was seen repeatedly, ten times or more. The chain joins TRBV20-1 to TRBJ2-5, with D uncertain. The CDR3 has 14 amino acids. Germline CDR1 is DFQATT and CDR2 is SNEGSKA (reference sequence). Trimming cost V 1 base and J 5 bases, with 14 bases left between them. CDR3 sequence: CSARAPVAIETQYF. The CDR3 nucleotides are TGCAGTGCTAGAGCTCCCGTGGCGATTGAGACCCAGTACTTC.

About this clonotype: This may stem from a read error, because a much larger clone lies one nucleotide away. The chain's CDR3 is CASSLEEGWDIQYF. CDR3 bases: TGCGCCAGCAGCTTGGAAGAGGGCTGGGACATTCAGTACTTC. J is TRBJ2-4 and V is TRBV5-1, with a tentative D call TRBD2 (5 bases). Trimming took off 0 bases at V and 8 bases at J, with 12 bases between the two ends. Germline lookup yields CDR1 SGHRS and CDR2 YFSETQ. There are 14 residues in the CDR3.

The CDR3 bases are TGTGCCAGCAGCCGGGGGACTAGCGGGGGAGGGACAGATACGCAGTATTTT. Its protein product is CASSRGTSGGGTDTQYF. The J gene is TRBJ2-3, the V gene TRBV12-3 or TRBV12-4; 14 bases map to TRBD2. After removal of 6 bases from V and 3 bases from J, the junction contained 8 bases not matched to a gene. This CDR3 contains 17 residues.

The CDR3 sequence is CASSLNGVNTDTQYF. DNA of the CDR3: TGTGCCAGCAGCTTAAACGGGGTCAATACAGATACGCAGTATTTT. The chain uses TRBV11-2 and TRBJ2-3; tentative D call: TRBD2 (5 bases). This CDR3 has 15 residues. Germline V gives CDR1 SGHAT, CDR2 FQNNGV. V lost 2 bases and J lost 3, with 12 bases in between.

This clonotype has just a few counts. The rearrangement links TRBV24-1 to TRBJ2-2, with no clear D. Trimming took off 2 bases at V and 1 base at J, with 10 bases between the two ends. Germline CDR1 reads KGHDR; CDR2 reads SFDVKD. This CDR3 spans 16 amino acids. CDR3 sequence: CATSDYLAMNTGELFF. The CDR3 nucleotides read TGTGCCACCAGTGATTATCTGGCCATGAACACCGGGGAGCTGTTTTTT.

In regard to this clonotype: A much larger clone lies a single base off, so this may be a read error. The chain employs TRBV7-2 and TRBJ1-3, with 7 bases lining up with TRBD1. Germline loops: CDR1 SGHTA, CDR2 FQGNSA. This CDR3 is built from 17 residues. CDR3: CASSLVHRGGTGNTKYF. CDR3 coding DNA: TGTGCCAGCAGCTTAGTGCACAGGGGCGGAACTGGAAACACCAAATATTTT. Drawing the rest from reference TRBV7-2 and TRBJ1-3, the complete variable domain is GAGVSQSPSNKVTEKGKDVELRCDPISGHTALYWYRQSLGQGLEFLIYFQGNSAPDKSGLPSDRFSAERTGGSVSTLTIQRTQQEDSAVYLCASSLVHRGGTGNTKYFGEGSWLTVV.

This clonotype was counted ten times or more. The chain is built from TRBV3-1 and TRBJ1-1, with 7 nucleotides matching TRBD1. The germline CDR1 and CDR2 sequences are LGHDT and YNNKEL (reference sequence). This CDR3 is 16 amino acids long. The V gene end was trimmed by 1 base and the J gene end by 0 bases; junction bases not matched to a gene: 5. The CDR3 region has the DNA TGTGCCAGCAGCCAAGTGAATCAGGGGGTGAACACTGAAGCTTTCTTT. Translated: CASSQVNQGVNTEAFF.

J is TRBJ1-5 and V is TRBV18, with TRBD1 matching 10 bases. The CDR3 totals 17 residues. Trimming at V came to 3 bases and at J to 2 bases, leaving 7 bases not matched to a gene. Germline loops: CDR1 KGHSH, CDR2 LQKENI. The CDR3 DNA sequence: TGTGCCAGCTCACCGAAGACAGGGGGCTGGGGCAATCAGCCCCAGCATTTT. Amino acid sequence: CASSPKTGGWGNQPQHF.

The V and J genes are TRBV29-1 and TRBJ2-7, with D perhaps matching TRBD1 or TRBD2 (5 bases each). CDR1 is SQVTM and CDR2 is ANQGSEA in the germline V gene. CDR3 length equals 13 residues. Deletions cut 5 bases from V and 7 bases from J, with 18 bases between. As DNA, the CDR3 is TGCAGCGTTACGACAGCCGGGACCTGGGAGCAGTACTTC. Translating gives CSVTTAGTWEQYF.

CDR3 region: CASSVDFTDNPFF. The CDR3 nucleotides read TGTGCCAGCAGCGTAGATTTTACGGACAACCCGTTCTTC. The chain recombines TRBV9 with TRBJ2-1, with D possibly matching TRBD1 (5 bases). V was trimmed by 0 bases and J by 15 bases, leaving 16 bases between them. The CDR3 has 13 residues. CDR1 and CDR2 (germline): SGDLS, YYNGEE.

This clonotype showed up many times. The chain recombines TRBV9 with TRBJ2-2, with D hard to call. V was shortened by 0 bases and J by 0 bases, with 9 bases between the two germline ends. Looked up from germline, CDR1 is SGDLS and CDR2 is YYNGEE. The CDR3 extends over 16 amino acids. The CDR3 DNA follows: TGTGCCAGCAGCGTAGAGGTGGTAGCGAACACCGGGGAGCTGTTTTTT. Encoded protein: CASSVEVVANTGELFF.

There are a few counts of this clonotype. The chain employs TRBV28 and TRBJ2-1, with 7 bases that match TRBD1. V lost 5 bases to trimming and J lost 6 bases; unmatched junction nucleotides: 7. The CDR3 runs to 14 residues. CDR1 is MDHEN and CDR2 is SYDVKM in the germline V gene. The DNA for the CDR3 is TGTGCCAGCAGTCCGGGACAGCCCGGCAATGAGCAGTTCTTC. Amino acid sequence: CASSPGQPGNEQFF.

This clonotype has at least ten counts. This sequence joins TRBV20-1 and TRBJ2-4; possible D gene TRBD1, 6 bases. The CDR3 covers 15 residues. V gave up 1 base and J gave up 4 bases, with 14 bases separating them. The germline V gene has CDR1 DFQATT and CDR2 SNEGSKA (reference sequence). DNA for the CDR3: TGCAGTGCTAGAGTTGACAACAGGGAGAAAAACATTCAGTACTTC. Translating it yields CSARVDNREKNIQYF.

This clonotype was observed a handful of times. The chain couples TRBV20-1 to TRBJ2-7; unclear D gene. The germline CDR1 and CDR2 sequences are DFQATT and SNEGSKA (reference sequence). V shed 6 bases and J shed 2 bases, with 17 bases lying between them. The CDR3 runs to 14 residues. The CDR3 nucleotides are TGCAGTGCGGCACCCGGAGCGTTTCCCTACGAGCAGTACTTC. As protein: CSAAPGAFPYEQYF.

The CDR3 coding sequence is TGTGCCACCCAGGTGACAGGGCCCACCCCCGAGGAGACCCAGTACTTC. Translation gives CATQVTGPTPEETQYF. The V call is TRBV12-3 or TRBV12-4, the J call TRBJ2-5; 7 bases fit TRBD1. The CDR3 length is 16 residues. The V gene end was trimmed by 10 bases and the J gene end by 5 bases; junction bases not matched to a gene: 19.

This clonotype has only a few counts. The chain carries TRBV28 and TRBJ1-5, with D unresolved. The CDR3 is 12 residues long. The germline CDR1 and CDR2 sequences are MDHEN and SYDVKM. Trimming shortened V by 5 bases and J by 9 bases, and 11 bases separated the two germline ends. The CDR3 loop is CASSAGSRPQHF. CDR3 nucleotide sequence: TGTGCCAGCAGTGCGGGTTCTCGGCCCCAGCATTTT.

Turning to this clonotype: The junction shows a germline mismatch at one end, possibly a read error. CDR3 sequence reads: CASSGYRVTGDTF. DNA of the CDR3: TGTGCCAGCAGCGGCTACAGGGTTACTGGCGACACCTTC. This chain uses TRBV5-6 with TRBJ1-2; D may be TRBD1 (6 bases). The V gene's germline CDR1 is SGHDT and CDR2 YYEEEE. The CDR3 has 13 residues.

This clonotype was counted many times. The rearrangement joins TRBV6-1 to TRBJ1-3; tentatively, D is TRBD1 (5 bases). V lost 10 bases and J lost 3, with 16 bases in between. The germline V gene has CDR1 MNHNS and CDR2 SASEGT. CDR3 size: 14 residues. CDR3: CATMWGTFGNTIYF. The CDR3 coding sequence is TGTGCCACCATGTGGGGGACCTTTGGAAACACCATATATTTT.

The chain uses TRBV29-1 and TRBJ1-1; no clear D. The CDR3 contains 13 residues. Germline V CDR1 and CDR2: SQVTM, ANQGSEA. The germline V and J ends were trimmed by 7 bases and 3 bases, with 15 bases remaining between them. CDR3 sequence (DNA): TGCAGCGCCACTCGGAGCGCAGACACTGAAGCTTTCTTT. This encodes CSATRSADTEAFF.

Only a few counts were recorded for this clonotype. V usage is TRBV28 and J usage is TRBJ2-3, with a weak D call TRBD1 (7 bases). CDR3 length equals 14 residues. From germline, CDR1 is MDHEN and CDR2 SYDVKM. V lost 6 bases to trimming and J lost 6 bases, with 16 bases between them. The CDR3 nucleotides are TGTGCCAGCAGCGCGGGACAGTGGGAGGATACGCAGTATTTT. This encodes CASSAGQWEDTQYF.

As for this clonotype: At one of its ends the junction is not consistent with the germline gene, which may arise from a read error. The rearrangement joins TRBV7-8 to TRBJ1-4; D is possibly TRBD1 (5 bases). The CDR3 runs to 16 residues. The germline gives CDR1 SGHVS, CDR2 FQNEAQ. This chain's CDR3 is CASSLNPRVGGEKPFF. The CDR3, as DNA: TGTGCCAGCAGCTTAAACCCCAGGGTTGGGGGTGAAAAACCGTTTTTT.

This clonotype was counted at least ten times. This chain connects TRBV12-3 or TRBV12-4 to TRBJ2-7, with 8 positions matching TRBD1. CDR3 length equals 15 residues. With V trimmed by 7 bases and J by 1 base, 9 bases remained unmatched. The CDR3 loop reads CASMTGTGDSYEQYF. In DNA form, the CDR3 reads TGTGCCAGCATGACCGGGACAGGCGATTCCTACGAGCAGTACTTC.

In this sample, this clonotype turned up many times. This sequence joins TRBV28 and TRBJ2-2, with D tentatively TRBD1 or TRBD2 (5 bases each). The CDR3 length is 16 residues. V lost 2 bases, J lost 4 bases, and 14 bases lay in between. Germline V lookup: CDR1 MDHEN, CDR2 SYDVKM. The CDR3 sequence is CASSLGLWGSTGELFF. The CDR3 DNA reads TGTGCCAGCAGTTTAGGTTTGTGGGGGAGCACCGGGGAGCTGTTTTTT.

This clonotype came up many times. The chain's CDR3 is CSATERDTQYF. The CDR3 nucleotides read TGCAGTGCTACCGAGAGAGACACGCAGTATTTT. The chain joins TRBV20-1 to TRBJ2-3, with D uncertain. The V gene's germline CDR1 is DFQATT and CDR2 SNEGSKA (reference sequence). V shed 4 bases and J shed 9 bases, with 11 bases lying between them. The CDR3 extends over 11 amino acids.